One and the same sample provided the 24 T cell receptor beta chains below, sequenced in a study of blood T cell repertoires in COVID-19. The repertoire was sequenced with immunoSEQ multiplex PCR; TCRdb's copy has only in-frame clones and lacks some. The sample lists about 210,000 clones, around 81% seen once, with 8.9% in the top ten. Sequences were obtained from PBMCs or T cells enriched from blood (not recorded which). These receptors all come from a woman between 45 and 60 years old with acute COVID-19.

The gene calls are TRBV7-9 and TRBJ1-2; 9 bases align to TRBD1. V lost 6 bases to trimming and J lost 3 bases; unmatched junction nucleotides: 8. The CDR3 is made up of 15 amino acids. Germline CDR1 reads SEHNR; CDR2 reads FQNEAQ (reference sequence). This CDR3 reads CASSAGTGLYYGYTF. The CDR3 nucleotides are TGTGCCAGCAGTGCCGGGACAGGGTTATACTATGGCTACACCTTC. The full variable domain, with the rest looked up from reference TRBV7-9 and TRBJ1-2, is DTGVSQNPRHKITKRGQNVTFRCDPISEHNRLYWYRQTLGQGPEFLTYFQNEAQLEKSRLLSDRFSAERPKGSFSTLEIQRTEQGDSAMYLCASSAGTGLYYGYTFGSGTRLTVV.

The chain employs TRBV4-2 and TRBJ2-7; 7 nucleotides match TRBD1. The trim removed 1 base at V and 4 bases at J, leaving 4 bases unmatched. From germline, CDR1 is LGHNA and CDR2 YNFKEQ. This CDR3 spans 14 amino acids. The CDR3 nucleotides read TGTGCCAGCAGCCAAGGACAGGGAGTATACGAGCAGTACTTC. Translating it yields CASSQGQGVYEQYF.

CDR3 sequence (DNA): TGTGCCAGCAGCGAACAGCTTTATAGCAATCAGCCCCAGCATTTT. It codes for CASSEQLYSNQPQHF. The chain recombines TRBV6-2 or TRBV6-3 with TRBJ1-5; D is uncertain. Germline CDR1 is MNHEY and CDR2 is SVGEGT. The CDR3 contains 15 residues. V was shortened by 6 bases and J by 0 bases, with 12 bases between the two germline ends.

This clone has just a few counts. DNA for the CDR3: TGTGCCAGCAGCAAACCGGACAGGGACCCTGAAGCTTTCTTT. It encodes CASSKPDRDPEAFF. The chain employs TRBV21-1 and TRBJ1-1; TRBD1, the D gene given by the table, was not confirmed from the DNA. TRBV21-1 is shown as a pseudogene. The CDR3 consists of 14 residues.

V is TRBV19 and J is TRBJ1-1; D unclear. CDR3 size: 15 residues. V was cut by 4 bases and J by 2 bases, with 14 bases left in between. The germline V gene encodes CDR1 LNHDA and CDR2 SQIVND (reference sequence). The DNA for the CDR3 is TGTGCCAGTAGTAGATTTGACATAGAAAACACTGAAGCTTTCTTT. Translating it yields CASSRFDIENTEAFF.

The chain carries TRBV6-5 and TRBJ2-3; tentative D call: TRBD2 (6 bases). V dropped 6 bases and J dropped 8 bases, with 12 bases sitting between them. The CDR3 loop spans 12 amino acids. Per germline, CDR1 MNHEY and CDR2 SVGAGI. The CDR3 loop reads CASSRDSITQYF. The CDR3 DNA follows: TGTGCCAGCAGCCGGGACTCGATTACGCAGTATTTT.

The chain couples TRBV6-5 to TRBJ1-6; D perhaps matches TRBD1 (6 bases). Germline V gene sequence: CDR1 MNHEY, CDR2 SVGAGI. V shed 6 bases and J shed 9 bases, with 15 bases lying between them. The CDR3 is 14 residues long. CDR3 DNA sequence: TGTGCCAGCAGAAACAGGGACCGGGTTTCACCCCTCCACTTT. It codes for CASRNRDRVSPLHF.

In its sample, this clone was seen once. This sequence joins TRBV19 and TRBJ1-4, with D unclear. The length of the CDR3 is 14 residues. With 6 bases removed from V and 3 bases from J, the gap between germline ends came to 11 bases. Germline V gene lookup returns CDR1 LNHDA and CDR2 SQIVND (reference sequence). DNA of the CDR3: TGTGCCAGTAGACTATTCGGTTCTAATGAAAAACTGTTTTTT. Its translation: CASRLFGSNEKLFF.

The count of this clone is one. J is TRBJ2-5 and V is TRBV2; D ambiguous. The CDR3 spans 12 residues. Trimming took 4 bases from V and 5 from J, leaving 8 bases between them. Looked up from germline, CDR1 is SNHLY and CDR2 is FYNNEI. This CDR3 is CASSAGRETQYF. The CDR3 DNA reads TGTGCCAGCAGTGCCGGTCGGGAGACCCAGTACTTC.

A single count supports this clone. The V and J genes are TRBV28 and TRBJ2-1, with 8 bases fitting TRBD1. With 5 bases clipped from V and 8 bases from J, the junction kept 11 bases outside the gene matches. This CDR3 has 15 residues. The V gene's germline CDR1 is MDHEN and CDR2 SYDVKM. CDR3 bases: TGTGCCAGCAGTCCCGTGGGGGCAGGGGGCCATGAGCAGTTCTTC. Translation gives CASSPVGAGGHEQFF.

The rearrangement uses TRBV4-3 and TRBJ2-1; 9 nucleotides match TRBD2. V was clipped by 4 bases and J by 7 bases; unmatched bases: 14. Germline V gives CDR1 LGHNA, CDR2 YSLEER. CDR3 size: 17 residues. The CDR3 DNA is TGCGCCAGCAGCCGCGCCTATGGGGCGGGAGGGTGGAATGAGCAGTTCTTC. This encodes CASSRAYGAGGWNEQFF.

This chain's CDR3 is CASSVATASNTEAFF. The DNA for the CDR3 is TGTGCCAGCAGCGTAGCGACAGCTTCGAACACTGAAGCTTTCTTT. The genes are TRBV9 and TRBJ1-1, with D possibly TRBD1 on 5 matching bases. The CDR3 has 15 residues. CDR1 and CDR2 from the germline V gene are SGDLS and YYNGEE. V lost 0 bases and J lost 1, with 10 bases in between.

V and J are TRBV18 and TRBJ2-5; perhaps TRBD2 as D (5 bases). The V end was cut by 2 bases, the J end by 5 bases, with 9 bases between. CDR3 size: 13 residues. The germline V gene encodes CDR1 KGHSH and CDR2 LQKENI. CDR3 coding DNA: TGTGCCAGCTCACCAGGGATAGCGGAGACCCAGTACTTC. Translating it yields CASSPGIAETQYF.

This sequence joins TRBV4-3 and TRBJ2-5; 8 positions agree with TRBD1. Germline V CDR1 and CDR2: LGHNA, YSLEER. The length of the CDR3 is 17 residues. J was trimmed by 2 bases and V by 4 bases; bases with no gene match: 12. DNA of the CDR3: TGCGCCAGCAGCCCGCACACTCGGGGACAGGTACAAGAGACCCAGTACTTC. Translated, it gives CASSPHTRGQVQETQYF.

Of note for this clone: The same CDR3 arises from other DNA sequences in this sample as well. The genes are TRBV7-9 and TRBJ2-3, with a possible D match to TRBD1 (6 bases). V lost 3 bases and J 0 bases, leaving 7 bases between the germline ends. The CDR3 runs to 14 residues. CDR1 is SEHNR, CDR2 FQNEAQ, per germline (reference sequence). The CDR3 sequence is CASSFQGSTDTQYF. CDR3 bases: TGTGCCAGCAGCTTCCAGGGGAGCACAGATACGCAGTATTTT. The whole variable domain, filled in from reference TRBV7-9 and TRBJ2-3, reads DTGVSQNPRHKITKRGQNVTFRCDPISEHNRLYWYRQTLGQGPEFLTYFQNEAQLEKSRLLSDRFSAERPKGSFSTLEIQRTEQGDSAMYLCASSFQGSTDTQYFGPGTRLTVL.

The genes are TRBV5-1 and TRBJ1-4; D might be TRBD1 (6 bases). Trimming stripped 7 bases from V and 3 bases from J, with 10 bases between. CDR3 length: 13 amino acids. Germline values: CDR1 SGHRS, CDR2 YFSETQ. CDR3 sequence reads: CASAGVANEKLFF. The CDR3 coding sequence is TGCGCCAGCGCAGGGGTAGCTAATGAAAAACTGTTTTTT.

This clone was seen only once. This rearrangement joins TRBV18 to TRBJ1-4; 8 bases agree with TRBD1. The CDR3 totals 15 residues. V was clipped by 5 bases and J by 8 bases; unmatched bases: 10. Per germline, CDR1 KGHSH and CDR2 LQKENI. The CDR3 region is CASSGTAGTGEKLFF. The CDR3 DNA follows: TGTGCCAGCTCAGGGACCGCGGGGACAGGAGAAAAACTGTTTTTT.

V is TRBV7-9 and J is TRBJ2-7; 8 bases align to TRBD1. The CDR3 totals 14 residues. Germline CDR1 reads SEHNR; CDR2 reads FQNEAQ (reference sequence). V shed 2 bases, J shed 7 bases, and the junction held 7 bases outside the gene matches. CDR3 protein: CASSLSQGAVEQYF. Written as DNA, the CDR3 is TGTGCCAGCAGCTTAAGTCAGGGGGCAGTGGAGCAGTACTTC.

J is TRBJ1-6 and V is TRBV5-1, with a tentative D call TRBD1 (6 bases). Germline V gene data show CDR1 as SGHRS and CDR2 as YFSETQ. Trimming left V 0 bases short and J 10 bases short, with 11 bases between. The length of the CDR3 is 14 residues. The CDR3 coding sequence is TGCGCCAGCAGCTTGGCAGGGGTTGACTCACCCCTCCACTTT. Its protein is CASSLAGVDSPLHF.

The chain carries TRBV14 and TRBJ2-3; TRBD2 is a possible D gene (5 bases). V gave up 10 bases and J gave up 3 bases, with 23 bases separating them. The CDR3 extends over 16 amino acids. CDR1 is SGHDN and CDR2 is FVKESK in the germline V gene. The CDR3 region is CATSIGGSMSTDTQYF. DNA for the CDR3: TGTGCCACCTCTATCGGCGGGTCAATGAGTACAGATACGCAGTATTTT.

The chain joins TRBV18 to TRBJ1-2; the match to TRBD1 covers 8 bases. After removal of 0 bases from V and 8 bases from J, the junction contained 11 bases not matched to a gene. In germline, CDR1 is KGHSH, CDR2 LQKENI. This CDR3 spans 16 amino acids. The CDR3 sequence is CASSPPGAPQGAGYTF. CDR3 bases: TGTGCCAGCTCACCACCGGGCGCACCGCAGGGGGCAGGCTACACCTTC.

This clone came up once. J is TRBJ2-1 and V is TRBV19, with 7 bases that match TRBD1. V lost 7 bases, J lost 6 bases, and 6 bases stayed unmatched. The CDR3 is made up of 13 amino acids. Germline CDR1 is LNHDA and CDR2 is SQIVND (reference sequence). The CDR3 nucleotides are TGTGCCAGTACGAGACAGGGATCCAATGAGCAGTTCTTC. Its translation is CASTRQGSNEQFF.

This clone was seen once. V and J are TRBV6-5 and TRBJ2-7; 9 nucleotides align to TRBD1. The junction had 8 bases not matched to a gene; V was cut back by 2 bases and J by 3 bases. The CDR3 loop spans 16 amino acids. Germline CDR1 MNHEY, CDR2 SVGAGI. CDR3 DNA sequence: TGTGCCAGCAGTTACAGCGGGACAGGGTTATTCTACGAGCAGTACTTC. It translates to CASSYSGTGLFYEQYF.

V usage is TRBV19 and J usage is TRBJ2-7; a possible D gene is TRBD2 (5 bases). CDR1 is LNHDA and CDR2 is SQIVND in the germline V gene (reference sequence). CDR3 length equals 11 residues. V dropped 9 bases and J dropped 6 bases, with 12 bases sitting between them. The DNA of the CDR3 is TGTGCCAGCCGCCGGGCGGGCGAGCAGTACTTC. Protein sequence: CASRRAGEQYF.